The 21 T cell receptor beta chains below come from one sample, sequenced in a study of blood T cell repertoires in COVID-19. Method: immunoSEQ multiplex PCR; TCRdb's copy keeps in-frame clones and lacks some. This sample yields a few hundred thousand clones, of which more than 70% are seen a single time; roughly 1.2% belongs to the top ten. Sequenced sample: PBMCs or T cells enriched from blood (not recorded which). These receptors all stem from a woman aged 18-29 years who had recovered from COVID-19.

The V call is TRBV5-1, the J call TRBJ1-2; the D gene is possibly TRBD1 (5 bases). The CDR3 totals 15 residues. CDR1 and CDR2 (germline): SGHRS, YFSETQ. The V and J ends lost 0 bases and 4 bases respectively, with 13 bases between them. CDR3 loop: CASSLDVRATYGYTF. The CDR3 DNA is TGCGCCAGCAGCTTGGATGTCAGGGCTACCTATGGCTACACCTTC.

The CDR3 protein is CASRAGTDYGYTF. For the CDR3, the DNA is TGTGCCAGCAGAGCCGGGACAGACTATGGCTACACCTTC. The chain is built from TRBV4-2 and TRBJ1-2; 7 bases fit TRBD1. Per the germline V gene, CDR1 is LGHNA and CDR2 is YNFKEQ. V lost 6 bases to trimming and J lost 3 bases; unmatched junction nucleotides: 4. The CDR3 is made up of 13 amino acids.

This rearrangement joins TRBV5-1 to TRBJ1-2; weak D call: TRBD1 (5 bases). Looked up from germline, CDR1 is SGHRS and CDR2 is YFSETQ. The CDR3 is made up of 13 amino acids. Trimming removed 4 bases from V and 8 bases from J, with 15 bases in between. The CDR3 DNA is TGCGCCAGCAGCCCTTCAGGGTTACGAGGCTACACCTTC. Translated: CASSPSGLRGYTF.

The chain employs TRBV7-2 and TRBJ2-5; 9 nucleotides line up with TRBD2. Per the germline V gene, CDR1 is SGHTA and CDR2 is FQGNSA. The CDR3 is made up of 15 amino acids. The V and J ends lost 1 base and 9 bases, in that order; junction bases with no gene match: 9. CDR3 residues: CASSLDSGGAWAQYF. The DNA of the CDR3 is TGTGCCAGCAGCTTAGATAGCGGGGGAGCTTGGGCCCAGTACTTC.

This clone appeared a few times. The CDR3 DNA sequence: TGTGCCAGCAGCTTAGTCAGGGCTGAGGCTAATGAAAAACTGTTTTTT. Amino acids: CASSLVRAEANEKLFF. This sequence joins TRBV7-8 and TRBJ1-4; possible D gene TRBD1, 5 bases. This CDR3 region has 16 residues. Germline assignment: CDR1 SGHVS and CDR2 FQNEAQ. The V end was cut by 1 base, the J end by 3 bases, with 12 bases between. The entire variable domain, with the rest obtained from reference TRBV7-8 and TRBJ1-4, is as follows: GAGVSQSPRYKVAKRGQDVALRCDPISGHVSLFWYQQALGQGPEFLTYFQNEAQLDKSGLPSDRFFAERPEGSVSTLKIQRTQQEDSAVYLCASSLVRAEANEKLFFGSGTQLSVL.

The V and J genes are TRBV28 and TRBJ2-1, with no clear D. V was cut by 5 bases and J by 6 bases, with 8 bases left in between. Germline V gene data show CDR1 as MDHEN and CDR2 as SYDVKM. The CDR3 sequence is 12 residues long. CDR3 region: CASSPYFNEQFF. As DNA, the CDR3 is TGTGCCAGCAGTCCCTATTTCAATGAGCAGTTCTTC.

The chain employs TRBV19 and TRBJ2-3; a weak D match, TRBD2 (5 bases). Germline-derived CDR1 and CDR2 are LNHDA and SQIVND (reference sequence). V lost 3 bases, J lost 0 bases, and 19 bases lay in between. This CDR3 is built from 18 residues. CDR3 sequence reads: CASSILYRDGESTDTQYF. The CDR3 DNA sequence: TGTGCCAGTAGTATCCTCTACCGTGACGGGGAGAGCACAGATACGCAGTATTTT.

This clone was picked up one time. CDR3 nucleotide sequence: TGTGCCACCAGTGAGGGCGGACTAGGCGCGGAGACCCAGTACTTC. It specifies CATSEGGLGAETQYF. This rearrangement joins TRBV24-1 to TRBJ2-5, with TRBD2 matching 7 bases. CDR3 length: 15 amino acids. The V and J ends lost 4 bases and 5 bases, in that order; junction bases with no gene match: 9. Per germline, CDR1 KGHDR and CDR2 SFDVKD.

V usage is TRBV20-1 and J usage is TRBJ1-1; D is unresolved. This CDR3 is 13 amino acids long. Trimming removed 3 bases at V and 0 bases at J, with 8 bases between. Germline-derived CDR1 and CDR2 are DFQATT and SNEGSKA (reference sequence). CDR3 sequence (DNA): TGCAGTGCTAGTGCACTGTTGAACACTGAAGCTTTCTTT. Translating gives CSASALLNTEAFF.

The chain joins TRBV7-2 to TRBJ1-2, with D tentatively TRBD1 (6 bases). CDR3 size: 15 residues. Germline V lookup: CDR1 SGHTA, CDR2 FQGNSA. The ends were cut back, 2 bases at V and 3 bases at J, with 13 bases in the middle. The CDR3 nucleotides read TGTGCCAGCAGCTTAATATCAGGGGTTGACTATGGCTACACCTTC. Amino acids: CASSLISGVDYGYTF.

The gene calls are TRBV29-1 and TRBJ1-2, with a tentative D call TRBD1 (5 bases). Deletions cut 4 bases from V and 0 bases from J, with 12 bases between. The CDR3 extends over 14 amino acids. Germline V CDR1 and CDR2: SQVTM, ANQGSEA. The CDR3 loop reads CSVVGGGTNYGYTF. The CDR3 DNA reads TGCAGCGTTGTTGGGGGAGGAACTAACTATGGCTACACCTTC.

CDR3 DNA: TGTGCCAGCAGTTTCCCTAGCGGGGGGGCCAATGAGCAGTTCTTC. Its protein is CASSFPSGGANEQFF. The chain joins TRBV28 to TRBJ2-1; the match to TRBD2 covers 12 bases. Trimming took 3 bases from V and 6 from J; bases not matched to a gene: 3. CDR1 MDHEN and CDR2 SYDVKM come from the germline V gene. The length of the CDR3 is 15 residues.

J is TRBJ1-1 and V is TRBV3-1 (or the pseudogene TRBV3-2); D not resolved. CDR3 length: 15 residues. Trimming stripped 1 base from V and 6 bases from J, with 15 bases between. Germline V gene sequence: CDR1 LGHDT, CDR2 YNNKEL (reference sequence). CDR3 in DNA: TGTGCCAGCAGCCAAGTATACGGAGGGTCTGCTGAAGCTTTCTTT. Amino acids: CASSQVYGGSAEAFF.

The gene calls are TRBV7-9 and TRBJ2-5; 10 nucleotides line up with TRBD1. With V trimmed by 5 bases and J by 5 bases, 8 bases remained unmatched. CDR3 size: 15 residues. Germline V gene data show CDR1 as SEHNR and CDR2 as FQNEAQ (reference sequence). CDR3 DNA: TGTGCCAGCAGCCCGGGGGACAGGGGTCGGGAGACCCAGTACTTC. Its protein product is CASSPGDRGRETQYF.

The chain couples TRBV15 to TRBJ2-1; a weak D match, TRBD2 (5 bases). V dropped 3 bases and J dropped 2 bases, with 11 bases sitting between them. CDR3 size: 15 residues. Per germline, CDR1 LNHNV and CDR2 YYDKDF (reference sequence). The chain's CDR3 is CATSRVPGTYNEQFF. The CDR3 DNA reads TGTGCCACCAGCAGGGTCCCGGGAACCTACAATGAGCAGTTCTTC.

This clone came up a few times. V usage is TRBV10-2 and J usage is TRBJ1-1; possible D gene TRBD1, 6 bases. Trimming stripped 1 base from V and 7 bases from J, with 13 bases between. The CDR3 consists of 14 residues. CDR1 WSHSY and CDR2 SAAADI come from the germline V gene. CDR3 amino acids: CASSELAGDREAFF. CDR3 DNA: TGCGCCAGCAGTGAGTTGGCAGGGGACCGTGAAGCTTTCTTT.

The chain has TRBV6-5 and TRBJ1-1; possible D gene TRBD1, 6 bases. CDR1 is MNHEY and CDR2 is SVGAGI in the germline V gene. The CDR3 consists of 16 residues. V lost 4 bases to trimming and J lost 1 base, with 16 bases between them. The CDR3 nucleotides read TGTGCCAGCAGTTCACTGGACGCCAGGGGGAACACTGAAGCTTTCTTT. It is translated as CASSSLDARGNTEAFF.

The chain uses TRBV7-8 and TRBJ2-7; TRBD1 matches 7 bases. The CDR3 contains 15 residues. The germline CDR1 and CDR2 sequences are SGHVS and FQNEAQ. V trimming: 5 bases; J trimming: 2 bases; junction bases outside the gene matches: 9. The CDR3 region has the DNA TGTGCCAGCAGCCCCCTGACAGGGCCAGCCTACGAGCAGTACTTC. Its protein product is CASSPLTGPAYEQYF.

The chain combines TRBV5-6 with TRBJ2-5; D gene unclear. From germline, CDR1 is SGHDT and CDR2 YYEEEE. This CDR3 contains 14 residues. V dropped 0 bases and J dropped 0 bases, with 6 bases sitting between them. The CDR3 nucleotides read TGTGCCAGCAGCTTGGGGCCGTACCAAGAGACCCAGTACTTC. Translated, it gives CASSLGPYQETQYF.

The chain has TRBV2 and TRBJ2-5, with TRBD2 matching 8 bases. V lost 2 bases to trimming and J lost 1 base; unmatched junction nucleotides: 0. This CDR3 region has 14 residues. Germline CDR1 is SNHLY and CDR2 is FYNNEI. CDR3 coding DNA: TGTGCCAGCAGTGAACGGGGGGGCCAAGAGACCCAGTACTTC. Amino acids: CASSERGGQETQYF.

This chain uses TRBV6-5 with TRBJ1-5; D remains ambiguous. Germline V gene data show CDR1 as MNHEY and CDR2 as SVGAGI. V dropped 0 bases and J dropped 4 bases, with 10 bases sitting between them. The CDR3 contains 15 residues. CDR3 protein: CASSYSWPPNQPQHF. The CDR3 bases are TGTGCCAGCAGTTACTCGTGGCCTCCTAATCAGCCCCAGCATTTT.